The next 14 T cell receptor beta chains were all read from a single sample in a study of CD8 T cells in ankylosing spondylitis. TCRdb recomputed calls from the 5' RACE reads with MiXCR, one row per CDR3 protein. The data hold roughly 130,000 distinct CDR3 sequences, with 7% observed a single time. Source material: blood, either unsorted or a sorted T cell fraction (not recorded which). The receptors originated from a male donor with ankylosing spondylitis or in good health (not recorded which).

This clonotype has ten or more counts. The chain links TRBV20-1 to TRBJ2-7, with TRBD2 matching 7 bases. In germline, CDR1 is DFQATT, CDR2 SNEGSKA (reference sequence). V lost 6 bases, J lost 6 bases, and 14 bases stayed unmatched. This CDR3 region has 14 residues. The CDR3 nucleotides are TGCAGTGCAAATAACCCTCTTAGCGGGTTCGAGCAGTACTTC. Protein product: CSANNPLSGFEQYF.

Within the sample, this clonotype is medium-sized (0.01 to 0.1%). The CDR3 DNA follows: TGCGCCAGCAGCCCTGGACTAGAAACAGATACGCAGTATTTT. Residues: CASSPGLETDTQYF. The chain recombines TRBV5-1 with TRBJ2-3, with 7 bases matching TRBD2. Germline CDR1 and CDR2: SGHRS and YFSETQ. The CDR3 has 14 amino acids. V trimming: 4 bases; J trimming: 3 bases; junction bases outside the gene matches: 5.

This clonotype was observed at least ten times. The chain couples TRBV5-1 to TRBJ2-3; a weak D match, TRBD2 (5 bases). V shed 4 bases and J shed 5 bases, with 11 bases lying between them. Germline V gives CDR1 SGHRS, CDR2 YFSETQ. The CDR3 has 13 amino acids. The CDR3 nucleotides read TGCGCCAGCAGCCTCTCGGGGATAGATACGCAGTATTTT. Amino acid sequence: CASSLSGIDTQYF.

This clonotype was found many times. The J gene is TRBJ1-4, the V gene TRBV5-1, with 8 bases aligning to TRBD1. The length of the CDR3 is 14 residues. Trimming cost V 4 bases and J 8 bases; bases outside gene matches: 7. Germline values: CDR1 SGHRS, CDR2 YFSETQ. The CDR3 here is CASSLGQGHEKLFF. The CDR3 DNA is TGCGCCAGCAGCCTCGGACAGGGCCACGAAAAACTGTTTTTT.

This clonotype was recorded at least ten times. This rearrangement joins TRBV29-1 to TRBJ2-3; D not certain. This CDR3 is 13 amino acids long. Trimming left V 6 bases short and J 6 bases short, with 16 bases between. Germline V gives CDR1 SQVTM, CDR2 ANQGSEA. For the CDR3, the DNA is TGCAGCGTCCGGCAACGATTTTTGGATACGCAGTATTTT. This sequence encodes CSVRQRFLDTQYF.

This clonotype was observed many times. The chain recombines TRBV5-1 with TRBJ1-2; 11 nucleotides align to TRBD1. Germline assignment: CDR1 SGHRS and CDR2 YFSETQ. The ends lost 3 bases at V and 5 bases at J; junction bases unmatched: 9. There are 16 residues in the CDR3. This CDR3 is CASSSSGTGGLYGYTF. Here the CDR3 DNA reads TGCGCCAGCAGCTCCTCCGGGACAGGGGGATTGTATGGCTACACCTTC.

At least ten counts were recorded for this clonotype. The genes are TRBV6-1 and TRBJ1-6, with unresolved D. V gave up 6 bases and J gave up 0 bases, with 9 bases separating them. The CDR3 totals 15 residues. From germline, CDR1 is MNHNS and CDR2 SASEGT. Written as DNA, the CDR3 is TGTGCCAGCAGCCCTTCGGGCTCCTATAATTCACCCCTCCACTTT. Amino acid sequence: CASSPSGSYNSPLHF.

This clonotype was detected many times. The chain carries TRBV7-2 and TRBJ2-7; no clear D. Trimming cost V 8 bases and J 1 base, with 15 bases left between them. This CDR3 spans 14 amino acids. CDR1 and CDR2 from the germline V gene are SGHTA and FQGNSA. The CDR3 nucleotides are TGTGCCAGCGCCCCTCAAGCAGATTCCTACGAGCAGTACTTC. As protein: CASAPQADSYEQYF.

This clonotype was seen many times. The chain is built from TRBV20-1 and TRBJ1-2, with 7 bases fitting TRBD1. Germline assignment: CDR1 DFQATT and CDR2 SNEGSKA (reference sequence). J gave up 2 bases and V 5 bases, and 8 bases lay outside the gene matches. CDR3 size: 14 residues. As DNA, the CDR3 is TGCAGTGCTTCCGGACAGGCTCGCAACTATGGCTACACCTTC. It is translated as CSASGQARNYGYTF.

This clonotype was seen at least ten times. The chain has TRBV15 and TRBJ2-2, with no clear D. Trimming removed 8 bases at V and 5 bases at J, with 9 bases between. CDR1 and CDR2 (germline): LNHNV, YYDKDF (reference sequence). The CDR3 totals 12 residues. As DNA, the CDR3 is TGTGCCACCGATGGTTGGACCGGGGAGCTGTTTTTT. Its translation is CATDGWTGELFF.

CDR3 loop: CASSVGTTVTEAFF. The DNA of the CDR3 is TGTGCCAGCAGTGTGGGCACAACGGTGACTGAAGCTTTCTTT. The rearrangement links TRBV6-1 to TRBJ1-1; no firm D call. Trimming took off 4 bases at V and 5 bases at J, with 14 bases between the two ends. The CDR3 runs 14 residues. Germline V gene sequence: CDR1 MNHNS, CDR2 SASEGT.

In its sample, this clonotype was seen many times. The rearrangement joins TRBV18 to TRBJ1-3; D unclear. The V gene lost 6 bases and the J gene lost 0 bases, with 18 bases spanning the gap. The CDR3 runs 17 residues. Looked up from germline, CDR1 is KGHSH and CDR2 is LQKENI. This chain's CDR3 is CASSPPRGNTSGNTIYF. Written as DNA, the CDR3 is TGTGCCAGCTCCCCCCCGAGAGGGAATACCTCTGGAAACACCATATATTTT.

This clonotype was counted many times. The chain joins TRBV24-1 to TRBJ2-5; TRBD2 might be the D (5 bases). The CDR3 loop spans 15 amino acids. Per germline, CDR1 KGHDR and CDR2 SFDVKD. V lost 2 bases, J lost 5 bases, and 14 bases lay in between. The CDR3 region has the DNA TGTGCCACCAGTGATTGGTCTAGCAACCGGGAGACCCAGTACTTC. Translation: CATSDWSSNRETQYF.

This clonotype was found many times. The chain employs TRBV20-1 and TRBJ2-7; tentatively, D is TRBD1 (7 bases). Trimming shortened V by 0 bases and J by 9 bases, and 21 bases separated the two germline ends. The germline V gene encodes CDR1 DFQATT and CDR2 SNEGSKA (reference sequence). This CDR3 has 15 residues. CDR3 coding DNA: TGCAGTGCTAGAGATGGGCGGGACAGTGATTTATGGCAGTACTTC. Its protein product is CSARDGRDSDLWQYF.